These 13 T cell receptor beta chains were sequenced from one sample in a study of shared clonotypes between healthy human individuals. Data came from immunoSEQ multiplex PCR; TCRdb stores just in-frame clones and leaves some out. The sample includes nearly 1 million clones, roughly 72% of them seen just once. What was sequenced was memory CD4+ T cells sorted from blood. Sample subset: CD45RA-negative fraction. These receptors originate from a man aged 18 to 35 in good health.

The chain has TRBV5-1 and TRBJ1-4, with D tentatively TRBD1 (5 bases). V was clipped by 4 bases and J by 8 bases, with 15 bases between them. The CDR3 is 14 residues long. From germline, CDR1 is SGHRS and CDR2 YFSETQ. The CDR3 spells CASSTSQGREKLFF. CDR3 coding DNA: TGCGCCAGCAGCACCTCTCAGGGACGGGAAAAACTGTTTTTT.

This clone was detected only a few times. The chain is built from TRBV4-1 and TRBJ2-2, with D unresolved. Germline values: CDR1 MGHRA, CDR2 YSYEKL. V dropped 3 bases and J dropped 7 bases, with 6 bases sitting between them. CDR3 length: 12 residues. Here the CDR3 reads CASSHLDGELFF. DNA of the CDR3: TGCGCCAGCAGCCATCTCGACGGGGAGCTGTTTTTT.

CDR3 coding DNA: TGTGCCAGCAGCTTAGGCCAGGGGGCTTGGGAGACCCAGTACTTC. Translating gives CASSLGQGAWETQYF. The gene calls are TRBV7-2 and TRBJ2-5; the match to TRBD1 covers 8 bases. CDR1 and CDR2 from the germline V gene are SGHTA and FQGNSA. The CDR3 covers 15 residues. The trim removed 1 base at V and 5 bases at J, leaving 6 bases unmatched.

This chain uses TRBV18 with TRBJ2-5; 7 nucleotides match TRBD1. The V gene's germline CDR1 is KGHSH and CDR2 LQKENI. V lost 4 bases, J lost 2 bases, and 7 bases stayed unmatched. The CDR3 runs 15 residues. The CDR3 protein is CASSQTRTGQETQYF. DNA for the CDR3: TGTGCCAGCTCACAAACACGGACAGGACAAGAGACCCAGTACTTC.

The chain is built from TRBV5-4 and TRBJ2-2; 7 bases are shared with TRBD2. V lost 4 bases and J lost 2; bases outside the gene matches: 8. This CDR3 region has 16 residues. Germline V gene sequence: CDR1 SGHNT, CDR2 YYREEE (reference sequence). CDR3 in amino acids: CASSPGGGSNTGELFF. The CDR3 DNA sequence: TGTGCCAGCAGCCCAGGCGGCGGGAGCAACACCGGGGAGCTGTTTTTT.

This chain joins TRBV2 and TRBJ1-5; D is possibly TRBD1 (6 bases). CDR3 length: 13 residues. V lost 6 bases and J lost 4, with 10 bases in between. From germline, CDR1 is SNHLY and CDR2 FYNNEI. CDR3 DNA sequence: TGTGCCAGCAGGAACAGGGCAAATCAGCCCCAGCATTTT. Translating gives CASRNRANQPQHF.

The rearrangement uses TRBV6-6 and TRBJ2-5, with no clear D. Between the trimmed V and J ends, which lost 6 bases and 4 bases, there was a span of 3 bases. CDR3 length: 10 amino acids. The V gene's germline CDR1 is MNHNY and CDR2 SVGAGI (reference sequence). CDR3 DNA sequence: TGTGCCAGCAGGAGAGAGACCCAGTACTTC. It is translated as CASRRETQYF.

Only one count was recorded for this clone. The chain uses TRBV7-2 and TRBJ2-1; D ambiguous. The V gene lost 4 bases and the J gene lost 7 bases, with 17 bases spanning the gap. The germline CDR1 and CDR2 sequences are SGHTA and FQGNSA. The CDR3 extends over 15 amino acids. CDR3 nucleotides: TGTGCCAGCAGCTCACCCACCGTGGCCAAGAATGAGCAGTTCTTC. Its protein is CASSSPTVAKNEQFF. Full variable domain (outside the CDR3, taken from reference TRBV7-2 and TRBJ2-1): GAGVSQSPSNKVTEKGKDVELRCDPISGHTALYWYRQSLGQGLEFLIYFQGNSAPDKSGLPSDRFSAERTGGSVSTLTIQRTQQEDSAVYLCASSSPTVAKNEQFFGPGTRLTVL.

This clone appeared a few times. The chain uses TRBV5-1 and TRBJ1-1; TRBD1 matches at 7 bases. The CDR3 is made up of 15 amino acids. V dropped 9 bases and J dropped 0; count of bases not matched to a gene: 11. From germline, CDR1 is SGHRS and CDR2 YFSETQ. The CDR3, as DNA: TGCGCCACCAGAACGGGGGACAGCTTGAACACTGAAGCTTTCTTT. Protein: CATRTGDSLNTEAFF.

The chain combines TRBV5-3 with TRBJ2-7; no definite D call. TRBV5-3 carries the ORF label, with uncertain function. The CDR3 has 13 residues. Trimming stripped 0 bases from V and 2 bases from J, with 6 bases between. CDR3 amino acids: CARSLDTTYEQYF. CDR3 DNA: TGTGCCAGAAGCTTGGATACTACCTACGAGCAGTACTTC.

In its sample, this clone was seen a few times. The CDR3 DNA reads TGTGCCAGCAGCTTAGTGAAGGGGATGAATGAAAAACTGTTTTTT. This gives the protein CASSLVKGMNEKLFF. This sequence joins TRBV11-2 and TRBJ1-4; tentatively, D is TRBD1 (5 bases). The CDR3 runs 15 residues. V was clipped by 1 base and J by 5 bases, with 11 bases between them. Per the germline V gene, CDR1 is SGHAT and CDR2 is FQNNGV.

The chain is built from TRBV29-1 and TRBJ2-5; TRBD1 matches 9 bases. CDR3 size: 14 residues. Germline CDR1 and CDR2: SQVTM and ANQGSEA. The V and J ends lost 4 bases and 3 bases, in that order; junction bases with no gene match: 6. The CDR3, as DNA: TGCAGCGTTGTCGAGGGGACAGGGAAAGAGACCCAGTACTTC. Translated: CSVVEGTGKETQYF.

V and J are TRBV7-2 and TRBJ1-2; possible D gene TRBD1, 6 bases. The CDR3 loop spans 14 amino acids. Trimming removed 4 bases from V and 5 bases from J, with 14 bases in between. The V gene's germline CDR1 is SGHTA and CDR2 FQGNSA. The CDR3 coding sequence is TGTGCCAGCAGCTCCTCGGGACACAGGTATGGCTACACCTTC. This translates into CASSSSGHRYGYTF. The whole variable domain, remainder taken from reference TRBV7-2 and TRBJ1-2, is GAGVSQSPSNKVTEKGKDVELRCDPISGHTALYWYRQSLGQGLEFLIYFQGNSAPDKSGLPSDRFSAERTGGSVSTLTIQRTQQEDSAVYLCASSSSGHRYGYTFGSGTRLTVV.